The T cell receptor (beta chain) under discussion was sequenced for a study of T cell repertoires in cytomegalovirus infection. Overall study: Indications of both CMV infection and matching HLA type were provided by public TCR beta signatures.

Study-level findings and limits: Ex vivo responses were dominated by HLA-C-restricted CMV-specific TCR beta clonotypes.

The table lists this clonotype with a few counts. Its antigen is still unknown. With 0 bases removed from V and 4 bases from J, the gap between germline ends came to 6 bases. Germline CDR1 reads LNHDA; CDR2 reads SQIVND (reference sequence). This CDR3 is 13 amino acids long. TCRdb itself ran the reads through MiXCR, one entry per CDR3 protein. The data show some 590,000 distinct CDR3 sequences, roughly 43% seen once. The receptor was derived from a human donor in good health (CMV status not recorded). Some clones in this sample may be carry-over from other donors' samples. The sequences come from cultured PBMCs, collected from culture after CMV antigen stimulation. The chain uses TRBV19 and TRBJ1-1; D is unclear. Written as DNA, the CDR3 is TGTGCCAGTAGTATAGAGGGAGGCACTGAAGCTTTCTTT. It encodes CASSIEGGTEAFF.